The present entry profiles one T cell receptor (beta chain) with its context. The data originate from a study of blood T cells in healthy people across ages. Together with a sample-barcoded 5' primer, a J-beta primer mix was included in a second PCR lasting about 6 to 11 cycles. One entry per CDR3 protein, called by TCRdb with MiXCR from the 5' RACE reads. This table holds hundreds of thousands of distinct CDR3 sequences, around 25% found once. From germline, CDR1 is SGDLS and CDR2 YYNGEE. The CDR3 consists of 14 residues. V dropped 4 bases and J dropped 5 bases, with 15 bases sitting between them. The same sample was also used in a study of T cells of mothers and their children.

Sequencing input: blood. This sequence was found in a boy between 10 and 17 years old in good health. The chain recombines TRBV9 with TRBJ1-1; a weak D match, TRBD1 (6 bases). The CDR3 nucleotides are TGTGCCAGCAGCTACAACAGGGCTGGGACTGAAGCTTTCTTT. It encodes CASSYNRAGTEAFF.